This T cell receptor beta chain originates from a study of blood T cells in healthy people across ages. Details on this clonotype: Its matching antigen is unknown.

Combining a sample-barcoded 5' primer with a J-beta primer mix, a second PCR ran for about 6 to 12 cycles. Each cDNA molecule received a tag from a template-switch adaptor that had 12 random nucleotides. TCRdb re-analysed the 5' RACE reads in MiXCR, keeping a single row per CDR3 protein. The repertoire consists of almost 550,000 distinct CDR3 sequences, with less than 25% occurring once and the leading ten covering under 9%. Study-wide results and caveats: Diversity figures based on one million T cells were deemed too low. The study found more naive CD4+ cells and higher diversity in long-lived than aged donors.

Trimming cost V 7 bases and J 0 bases; bases outside gene matches: 10. This CDR3 has 18 residues. Germline V gene lookup returns CDR1 SGHRS and CDR2 YFSETQ. In addition, the sample was reused for a study of T cells of mothers and their children.

This rearrangement joins TRBV5-1 to TRBJ2-1; 13 bases are a match to TRBD2. Sequencing used blood. This TCR derives from a boy between 5 and 17 years old in good health. The CDR3 protein is CASLPGLAGRSSYNEQFF. In DNA, the CDR3 is TGCGCCAGCTTACCGGGACTAGCGGGACGTAGCTCCTACAATGAGCAGTTCTTC.